These 4 T cell receptor beta chains share one sample of origin, sequenced in a study of T cells in Graves' hyperthyroidism and ophthalmopathy. RNA transcripts gave rise to amplified TCR beta CDR3 regions. The study used the HTBI primer set for a first-round RT-PCR of the TCR CDR3. MiXCR, run by TCRdb on the multiplex PCR reads, gives a single entry per CDR3 protein. The top ten hold about 51% of the sample, which has roughly 280,000 distinct CDR3 sequences, about a sixth seen once. The sequencing sample was made of blood. These receptors originate from a woman aged 60 to 75 with Graves' ophthalmopathy.

The rearrangement links TRBV6-2 or TRBV6-3 to TRBJ2-1; 11 bases agree with TRBD2. Trimming at V came to 3 bases and at J to 2 bases, leaving 9 bases not matched to a gene. This CDR3 has 18 residues. Germline V gene data show CDR1 as MNHEY and CDR2 as SVGEGT. The CDR3 DNA reads as TGTGCCAGCAGTTATCCCCGGACTAGCGGGTCACCCTACAATGAGCAGTTCTTC. Its translation: CASSYPRTSGSPYNEQFF.

There are many counts of this clonotype. The chain is built from TRBV7-2 and TRBJ2-2; D remains ambiguous. The CDR3 sequence is 15 residues long. V was clipped by 1 base and J by 3 bases, with 9 bases between them. Germline-derived CDR1 and CDR2 are SGHTA and FQGNSA. This CDR3 reads CASSLDVLDTGELFF. The CDR3 DNA reads as TGTGCCAGCAGCTTAGACGTATTGGACACCGGGGAGCTGTTTTTT.

The chain is built from TRBV6-5 and TRBJ2-3, with a possible D match to TRBD2 (6 bases). There are 19 residues in the CDR3. The germline V gene encodes CDR1 MNHEY and CDR2 SVGAGI. V gave up 3 bases and J gave up 0 bases, with 22 bases separating them. This chain's CDR3 is CASSYPAGAPRSSTDTQYF. CDR3 coding DNA: TGTGCCAGCAGTTATCCAGCGGGCGCTCCGCGTTCTAGCACAGATACGCAGTATTTT.

This clonotype has a count of ten or more. The chain couples TRBV7-2 to TRBJ1-1; perhaps TRBD1 as D (5 bases). V was trimmed by 0 bases and J by 1 base, leaving 12 bases between them. The CDR3 consists of 16 residues. Germline V gives CDR1 SGHTA, CDR2 FQGNSA. CDR3 residues: CASSLAFGTSNTEAFF. As DNA, the CDR3 is TGTGCCAGCAGCTTAGCGTTTGGGACTTCGAACACTGAAGCTTTCTTT. The whole variable domain, filled in from reference TRBV7-2 and TRBJ1-1, reads GAGVSQSPSNKVTEKGKDVELRCDPISGHTALYWYRQSLGQGLEFLIYFQGNSAPDKSGLPSDRFSAERTGGSVSTLTIQRTQQEDSAVYLCASSLAFGTSNTEAFFGQGTRLTVV.